The source of this T cell receptor beta chain is a study of T cell changes during pregnancy in multiple sclerosis. V shed 8 bases, J shed 7 bases, and the junction held 9 bases outside the gene matches. The V gene's germline CDR1 is MDHEN and CDR2 SYDVKM. The length of the CDR3 is 13 residues. Clones were sequenced by immunoSEQ multiplex PCR, and TCRdb holds only the in-frame ones, with some missing. Of just over 80,000 clones in the sample, nearly 95% were seen once. The sample in question was peripheral blood, obtained in the second trimester of pregnancy. The chain links TRBV28 to TRBJ2-7, with 9 bases aligning to TRBD2. The TCR was taken from a female donor with multiple sclerosis, enrolled in a pregnancy study. This CDR3 is CASLEGLALEQYF. As DNA, the CDR3 is TGTGCCAGCCTGGAGGGACTAGCTCTTGAGCAGTACTTC. The complete variable domain, with remaining parts taken from reference TRBV28 and TRBJ2-7, reads DVKVTQSSRYLVKRTGEKVFLECVQDMDHENMFWYRQDPGLGLRLIYFSYDVKMKEKGDIPEGYSVSREKKERFSLILESASTNQTSMYLCASLEGLALEQYFGPGTRLTVT.